The subject of this entry is one T cell receptor beta chain. The sample is drawn from a study of beta chain features in type 1 diabetes. Since all of the isolated RNA was reverse transcribed, expressed TCRB transcripts were what got sequenced. Only in-frame clones appear in the TCRdb table, and some are missing; sequencing was by immunoSEQ multiplex PCR. The sample lists about 900,000 clones, roughly 15% occurring once. The germline V gene encodes CDR1 SGHRS and CDR2 YFSETQ. The length of the CDR3 is 13 residues. Deletions cut 2 bases from V and 6 bases from J, with 10 bases between. The chain combines TRBV5-1 with TRBJ2-3; D remains ambiguous. Sequencing was carried out using naive CD4+ T cells from blood. This receptor was obtained from a woman aged 18-29 years in good health. In DNA, the CDR3 is TGCGCCAGCAGCTTCCTAGAGTTGGATACGCAGTATTTT. Translated, it gives CASSFLELDTQYF.